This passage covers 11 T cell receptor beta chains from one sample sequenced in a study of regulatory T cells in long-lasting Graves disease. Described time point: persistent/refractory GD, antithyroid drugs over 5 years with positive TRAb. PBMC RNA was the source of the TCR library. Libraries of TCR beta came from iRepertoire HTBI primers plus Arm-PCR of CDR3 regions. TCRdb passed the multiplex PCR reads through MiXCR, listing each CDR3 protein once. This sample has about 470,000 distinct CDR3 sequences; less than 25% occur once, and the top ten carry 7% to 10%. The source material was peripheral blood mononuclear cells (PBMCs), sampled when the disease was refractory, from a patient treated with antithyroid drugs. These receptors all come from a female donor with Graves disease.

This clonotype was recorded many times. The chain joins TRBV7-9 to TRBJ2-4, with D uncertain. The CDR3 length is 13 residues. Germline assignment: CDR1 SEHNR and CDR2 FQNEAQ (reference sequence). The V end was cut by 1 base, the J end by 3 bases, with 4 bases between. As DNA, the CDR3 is TGTGCCAGCAGCTTAGAGTTCAAAAACATTCAGTACTTC. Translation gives CASSLEFKNIQYF.

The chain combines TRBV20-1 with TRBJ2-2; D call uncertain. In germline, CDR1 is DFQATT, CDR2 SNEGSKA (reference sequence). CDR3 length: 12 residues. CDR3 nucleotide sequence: TGCAGCGCCGGCCCGAACACCGGGGAGCTGTTTTTT. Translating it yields CSAGPNTGELFF.

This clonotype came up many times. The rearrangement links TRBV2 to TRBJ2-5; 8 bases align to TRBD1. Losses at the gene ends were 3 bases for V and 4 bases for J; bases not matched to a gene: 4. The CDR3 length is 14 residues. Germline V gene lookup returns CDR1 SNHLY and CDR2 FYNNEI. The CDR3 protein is CASSDQGAGETQYF. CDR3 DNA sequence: TGTGCCAGCAGTGATCAGGGGGCGGGAGAGACCCAGTACTTC.

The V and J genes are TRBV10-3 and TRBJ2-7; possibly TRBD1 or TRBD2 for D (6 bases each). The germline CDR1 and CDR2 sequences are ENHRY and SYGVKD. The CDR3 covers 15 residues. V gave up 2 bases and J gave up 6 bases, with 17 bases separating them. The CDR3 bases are TGTGCCATCAGTGAGGGGGGGCAGGGAGTAGGCGAGCAGTACTTC. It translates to CAISEGGQGVGEQYF.

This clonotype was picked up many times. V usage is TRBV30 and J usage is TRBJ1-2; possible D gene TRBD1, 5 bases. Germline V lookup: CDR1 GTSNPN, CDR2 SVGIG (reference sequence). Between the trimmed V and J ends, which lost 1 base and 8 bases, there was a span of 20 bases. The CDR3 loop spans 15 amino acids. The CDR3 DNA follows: TGTGCCTGGAGTGCCTTCCTTGAGGGGAGGAGCGGCTACACCTTC. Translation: CAWSAFLEGRSGYTF.

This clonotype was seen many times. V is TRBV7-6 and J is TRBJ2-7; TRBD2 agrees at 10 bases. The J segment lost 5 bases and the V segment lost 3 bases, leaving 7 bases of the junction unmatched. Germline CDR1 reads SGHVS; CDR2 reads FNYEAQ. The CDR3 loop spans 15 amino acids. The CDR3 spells CASSLESGRADEQYF. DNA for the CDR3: TGTGCCAGCAGCTTGGAGAGCGGGAGGGCCGACGAGCAGTACTTC.

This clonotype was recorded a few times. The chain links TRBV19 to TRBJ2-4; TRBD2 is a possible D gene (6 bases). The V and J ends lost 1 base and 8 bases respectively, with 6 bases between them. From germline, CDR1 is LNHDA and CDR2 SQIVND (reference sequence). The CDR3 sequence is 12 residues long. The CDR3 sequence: CASSIASDIQYF. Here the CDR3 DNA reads TGTGCCAGTAGTATAGCTAGCGACATTCAGTACTTC.

CDR3 loop: CASSEAGFGTDTQYF. DNA of the CDR3: TGTGCCAGCAGTGAAGCAGGCTTCGGCACAGATACGCAGTATTTT. The chain couples TRBV6-1 to TRBJ2-3; D is uncertain. This CDR3 region has 15 residues. Trimming shortened V by 0 bases and J by 1 base, and 8 bases separated the two germline ends. In germline, CDR1 is MNHNS, CDR2 SASEGT.

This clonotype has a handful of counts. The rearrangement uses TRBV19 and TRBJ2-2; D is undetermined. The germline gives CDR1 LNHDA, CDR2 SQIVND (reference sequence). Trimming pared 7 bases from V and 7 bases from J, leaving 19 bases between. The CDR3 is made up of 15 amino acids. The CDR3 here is CASTTPQGLDGELFF. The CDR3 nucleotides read TGTGCCAGTACCACACCTCAAGGGCTGGACGGGGAGCTGTTTTTT.

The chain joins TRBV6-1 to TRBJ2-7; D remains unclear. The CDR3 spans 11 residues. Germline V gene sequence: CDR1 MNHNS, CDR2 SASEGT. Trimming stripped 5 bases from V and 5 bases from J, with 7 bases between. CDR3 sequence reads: CASSSRHEQYF. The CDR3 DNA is TGTGCCAGCAGTAGCCGCCACGAGCAGTACTTC.

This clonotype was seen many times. The CDR3 coding sequence is TGTGCCAGCAGCCTGGACAGGAGAAACACCGGGGAGCTGTTTTTT. Translation gives CASSLDRRNTGELFF. The chain couples TRBV7-2 to TRBJ2-2, with 7 bases matching TRBD1. V was clipped by 5 bases and J by 2 bases; unmatched bases: 5. The length of the CDR3 is 15 residues. Germline V gene data show CDR1 as SGHTA and CDR2 as FQGNSA.